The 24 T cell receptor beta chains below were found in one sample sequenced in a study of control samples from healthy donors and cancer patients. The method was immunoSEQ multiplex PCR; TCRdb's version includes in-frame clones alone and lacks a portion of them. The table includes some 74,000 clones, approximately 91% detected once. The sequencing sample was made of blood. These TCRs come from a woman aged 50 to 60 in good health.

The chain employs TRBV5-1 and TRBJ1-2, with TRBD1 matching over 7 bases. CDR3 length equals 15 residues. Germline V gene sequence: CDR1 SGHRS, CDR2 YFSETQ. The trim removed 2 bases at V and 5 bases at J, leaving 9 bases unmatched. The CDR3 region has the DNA TGCGCCAGCAGCTTAATGGAGACAGGGCGATATGGCTACACCTTC. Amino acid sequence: CASSLMETGRYGYTF.

The CDR3 DNA sequence: TGTGCCAGCAGTTACGACAGCTACGAGCAGTACTTC. Protein product: CASSYDSYEQYF. This chain uses TRBV6-6 with TRBJ2-7; D might be TRBD1 (5 bases). Germline-derived CDR1 and CDR2 are MNHNY and SVGAGI (reference sequence). The CDR3 consists of 12 residues. The V and J ends lost 2 bases and 3 bases respectively, with 5 bases between them.

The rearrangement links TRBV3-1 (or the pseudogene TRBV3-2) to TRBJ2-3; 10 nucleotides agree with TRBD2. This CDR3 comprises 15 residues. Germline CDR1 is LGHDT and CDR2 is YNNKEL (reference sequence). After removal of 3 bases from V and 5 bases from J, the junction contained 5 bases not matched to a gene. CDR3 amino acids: CASSHSGGSGDTQYF. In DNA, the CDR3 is TGTGCCAGCAGCCATAGCGGGGGGTCGGGAGATACGCAGTATTTT.

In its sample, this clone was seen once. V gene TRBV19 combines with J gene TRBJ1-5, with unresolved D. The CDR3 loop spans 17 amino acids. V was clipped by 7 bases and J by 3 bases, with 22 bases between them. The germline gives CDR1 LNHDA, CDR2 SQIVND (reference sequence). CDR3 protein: CASTPFPEVASNQPQHF. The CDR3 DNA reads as TGTGCCAGTACCCCCTTCCCGGAGGTAGCTTCCAATCAGCCCCAGCATTTT.

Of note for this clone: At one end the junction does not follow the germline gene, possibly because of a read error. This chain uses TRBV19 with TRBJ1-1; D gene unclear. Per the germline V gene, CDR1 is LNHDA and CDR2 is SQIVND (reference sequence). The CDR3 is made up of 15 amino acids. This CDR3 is CASSIGNLLNAEAFF. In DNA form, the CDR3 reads TGTGCCAGTAGTATCGGGAACTTGCTGAACGCTGAAGCTTTCTTT.

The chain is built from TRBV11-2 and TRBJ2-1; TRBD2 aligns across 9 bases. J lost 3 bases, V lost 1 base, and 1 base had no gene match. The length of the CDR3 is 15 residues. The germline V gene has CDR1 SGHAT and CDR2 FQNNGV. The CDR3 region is CASSLVSGGYNEQFF. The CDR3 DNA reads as TGTGCCAGCAGCTTAGTTAGCGGGGGCTACAATGAGCAGTTCTTC.

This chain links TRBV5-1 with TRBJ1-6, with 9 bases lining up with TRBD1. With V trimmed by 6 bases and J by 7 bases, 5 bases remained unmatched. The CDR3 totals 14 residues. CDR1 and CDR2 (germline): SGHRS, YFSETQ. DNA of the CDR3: TGCGCCAGCAAAGCCGGGACAGGGAATTCACCCCTCCACTTT. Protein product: CASKAGTGNSPLHF. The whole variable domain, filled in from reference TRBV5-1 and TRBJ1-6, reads KAGVTQTPRYLIKTRGQQVTLSCSPISGHRSVSWYQQTPGQGLQFLFEYFSETQRNKGNFPGRFSGRQFSNSRSEMNVSTLELGDSALYLCASKAGTGNSPLHFGNGTRLTVT.

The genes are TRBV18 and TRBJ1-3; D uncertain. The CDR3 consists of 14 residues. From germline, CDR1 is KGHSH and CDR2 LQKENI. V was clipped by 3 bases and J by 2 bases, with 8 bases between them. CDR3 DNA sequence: TGTGCCAGCTCACCTGCCACTCCTGGAAACACCATATATTTT. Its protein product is CASSPATPGNTIYF.

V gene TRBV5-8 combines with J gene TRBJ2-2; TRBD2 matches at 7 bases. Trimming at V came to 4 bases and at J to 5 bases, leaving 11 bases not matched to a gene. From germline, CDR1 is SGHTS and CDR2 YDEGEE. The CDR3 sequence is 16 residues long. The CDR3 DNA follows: TGTGCCAGCAGCCCCACGAGCGGGGCGGGGACCGGGGAGCTGTTTTTT. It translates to CASSPTSGAGTGELFF.

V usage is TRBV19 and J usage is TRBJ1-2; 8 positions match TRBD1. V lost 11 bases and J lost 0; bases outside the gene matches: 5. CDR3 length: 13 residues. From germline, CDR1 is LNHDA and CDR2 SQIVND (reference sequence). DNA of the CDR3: TGTGCCGTCCGGGACAGGCCTAACTATGGCTACACCTTC. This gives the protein CAVRDRPNYGYTF.

Here the CDR3 reads CASSEGPTMYF. The CDR3 DNA reads as TGTGCCAGCAGTGAAGGGCCTACGATGTACTTC. J is TRBJ2-7 and V is TRBV6-1, with D unclear. Germline-derived CDR1 and CDR2 are MNHNS and SASEGT. This CDR3 has 11 amino acids. V was shortened by 1 base and J by 12 bases, with 10 bases between the two germline ends.

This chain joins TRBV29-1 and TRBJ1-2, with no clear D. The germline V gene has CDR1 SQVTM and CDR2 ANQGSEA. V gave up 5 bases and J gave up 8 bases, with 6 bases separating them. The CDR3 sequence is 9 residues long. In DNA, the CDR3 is TGCAGCGTTAGCGAGGGCTACACCTTC. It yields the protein CSVSEGYTF.

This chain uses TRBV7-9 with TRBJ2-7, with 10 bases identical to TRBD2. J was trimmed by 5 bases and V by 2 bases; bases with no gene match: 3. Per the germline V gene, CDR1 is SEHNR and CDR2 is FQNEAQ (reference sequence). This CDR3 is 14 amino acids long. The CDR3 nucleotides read TGTGCCAGCAGCTTAAGCGGGGGGGCTGACGAGCAGTACTTC. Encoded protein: CASSLSGGADEQYF.

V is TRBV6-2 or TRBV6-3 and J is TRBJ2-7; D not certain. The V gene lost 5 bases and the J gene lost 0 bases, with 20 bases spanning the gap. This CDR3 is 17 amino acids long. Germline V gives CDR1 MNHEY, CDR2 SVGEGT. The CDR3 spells CASSKPGWPAHSYEQYF. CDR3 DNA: TGTGCCAGCAGTAAGCCCGGTTGGCCCGCCCACTCCTACGAGCAGTACTTC.

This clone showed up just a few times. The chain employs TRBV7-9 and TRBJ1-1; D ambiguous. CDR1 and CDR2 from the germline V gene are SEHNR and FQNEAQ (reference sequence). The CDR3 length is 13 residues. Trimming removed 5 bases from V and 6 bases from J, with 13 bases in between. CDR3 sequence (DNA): TGTGCCAGCAGCCCCAGCTCTGGGTCTGAAGCTTTCTTT. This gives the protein CASSPSSGSEAFF.

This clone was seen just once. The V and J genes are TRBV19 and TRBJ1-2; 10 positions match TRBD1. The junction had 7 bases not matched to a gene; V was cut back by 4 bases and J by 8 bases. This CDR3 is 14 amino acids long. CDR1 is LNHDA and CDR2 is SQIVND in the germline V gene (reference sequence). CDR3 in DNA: TGTGCCAGTAGTAACGCCGGGACAGGGGTCGGCTACACCTTC. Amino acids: CASSNAGTGVGYTF.

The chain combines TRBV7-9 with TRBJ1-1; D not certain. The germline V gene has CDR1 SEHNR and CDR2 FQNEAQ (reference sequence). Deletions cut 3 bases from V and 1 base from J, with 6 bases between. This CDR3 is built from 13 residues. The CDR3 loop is CASSFGKNTEAFF. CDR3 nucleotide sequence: TGTGCCAGCAGCTTCGGAAAGAACACTGAAGCTTTCTTT.

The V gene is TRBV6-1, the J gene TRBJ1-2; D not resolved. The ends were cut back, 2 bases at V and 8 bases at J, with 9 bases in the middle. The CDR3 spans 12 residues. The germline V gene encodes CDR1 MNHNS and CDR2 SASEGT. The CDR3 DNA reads TGTGCCAGCAGTGAAAATCGTTTAGGCTACACCTTC. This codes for CASSENRLGYTF.

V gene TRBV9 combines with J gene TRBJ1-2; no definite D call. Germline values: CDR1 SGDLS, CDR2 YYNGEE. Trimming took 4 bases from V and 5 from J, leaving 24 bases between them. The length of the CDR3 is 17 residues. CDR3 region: CASSTGIPHYQTYGYTF. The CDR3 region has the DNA TGTGCCAGCAGCACGGGGATACCTCACTATCAAACTTATGGCTACACCTTC. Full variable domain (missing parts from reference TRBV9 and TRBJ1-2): DSGVTQTPKHLITATGQRVTLRCSPRSGDLSVYWYQQSLDQGLQFLIQYYNGEERAKGNILERFSAQQFPDLHSELNLSSLELGDSALYFCASSTGIPHYQTYGYTFGSGTRLTVV.

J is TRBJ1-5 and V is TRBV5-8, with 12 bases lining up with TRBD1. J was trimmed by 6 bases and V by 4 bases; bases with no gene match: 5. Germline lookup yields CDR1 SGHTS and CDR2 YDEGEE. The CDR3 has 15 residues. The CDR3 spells CASSPGQGATQPQHF. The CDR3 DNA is TGTGCCAGCAGCCCGGGACAGGGGGCCACTCAGCCCCAGCATTTT.

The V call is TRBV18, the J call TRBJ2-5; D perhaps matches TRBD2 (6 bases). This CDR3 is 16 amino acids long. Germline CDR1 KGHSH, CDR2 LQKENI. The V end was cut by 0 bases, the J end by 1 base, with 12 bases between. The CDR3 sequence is CASSPPGGGGQETQYF. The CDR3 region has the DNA TGTGCCAGCTCACCACCCGGGGGAGGAGGCCAAGAGACCCAGTACTTC.

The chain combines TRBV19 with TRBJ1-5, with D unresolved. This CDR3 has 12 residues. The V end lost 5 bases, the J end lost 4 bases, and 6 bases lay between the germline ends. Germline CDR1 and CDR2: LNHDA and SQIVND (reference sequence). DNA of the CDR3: TGTGCCAGTAGTCCTCGAAATCAGCCCCAGCATTTT. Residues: CASSPRNQPQHF.

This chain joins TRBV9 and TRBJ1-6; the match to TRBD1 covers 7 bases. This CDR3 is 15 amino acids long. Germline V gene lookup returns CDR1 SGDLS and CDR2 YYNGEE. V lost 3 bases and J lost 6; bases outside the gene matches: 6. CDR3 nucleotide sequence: TGTGCCAGCAGCGACAGGACAGGCCTTAATTCACCCCTCCACTTT. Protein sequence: CASSDRTGLNSPLHF.

CDR3: CASGSNLEAFF. The CDR3 DNA follows: TGTGCCAGCGGGTCAAATTTAGAAGCTTTCTTT. The J gene is TRBJ1-1, the V gene TRBV6-5, with unresolved D. V was pared by 8 bases and J by 8 bases, with 12 bases between. Germline CDR1 reads MNHEY; CDR2 reads SVGAGI. The CDR3 runs 11 residues.